This T cell receptor beta chain was sequenced during a study of T cell responses to AZD1222 COVID-19 vaccine. About the study: Pooling was applied to second doses at about 4 or about 12 weeks. Study-level results: At 160-218 and 743-854, vaccine-associated CD4 TCRs were dominant, and they spanned spike.

Only in-frame clones appear in the TCRdb table, and some are missing; sequencing was by immunoSEQ multiplex PCR. The sample holds 74,000 or so clones, roughly 84% seen once. The V and J ends lost 6 bases and 0 bases respectively, with 9 bases between them. This CDR3 is built from 12 residues. Germline V lookup: CDR1 SQVTM, CDR2 ANQGSEA. With respect to this clone: The antigen remains undetermined.

The receptor comes from an adult in good health. Sequenced here: peripheral blood, sampled on day 0 of AZD1222 vaccination. The rearrangement links TRBV29-1 to TRBJ2-7, with D possibly matching TRBD2 (5 bases). The CDR3 loop reads CSVTSVSYEQYF. CDR3 nucleotide sequence: TGCAGCGTAACTAGTGTCTCCTACGAGCAGTACTTC.